This TCR beta chain was observed in a study of shared clonotypes between healthy human individuals. Study-wide results and limits: Shared clonotypes: 4.5% to 6.5% naive CD4, approximately 3.4% naive CD8, over 2% memory CD4, 0.4% to 0.5% memory CD8.

CDR1 and CDR2 from the germline V gene are LGHNA and YNFKEQ. This CDR3 comprises 15 residues. V lost 2 bases, J lost 1 base, and 11 bases lay in between. In regard to this clone: The antigen is undetermined.

The material for each subset, its genomic DNA, was split evenly across several immunoSEQ plates. Some clones are missing from TCRdb's copy, which holds only in-frame ones; the method was immunoSEQ multiplex PCR. The sample has 2,500,000 or so clones, roughly 93% seen once. The clonotype comes from a man younger than 30 in good health. Some clones in this sample may be carry-over from other donors' samples. J is TRBJ2-5 and V is TRBV4-2; TRBD1 or TRBD2 may be the D gene (5 bases each). Sequences were obtained from naive CD4+ T cells from PBMCs. Subset defined: CD45RA+ positively selected. CDR3 bases: TGTGCCAGCAGCCAATCGCCGGGGCTCCAAGAGACCCAGTACTTC. Translation gives CASSQSPGLQETQYF.